These T cell receptor beta chains were read from a single sample in a study of blood T cell repertoires in COVID-19. The table came from immunoSEQ multiplex PCR; TCRdb's copy has only in-frame clones and leaves some out. The table lists fewer than 200,000 clones, about 90% of them singletons, with around 21% in the top ten. The sequenced sample was peripheral blood. The receptors here all came from a man between 65 and 85 years old with active or convalescent COVID-19. The CDR3 runs from the conserved cysteine through the conserved F or W. D genes are given only for firm matches. Rows may omit the clone size; those that give it use once, few, many or a size class.

V: TRBV4-3; J: TRBJ1-2; D: -; size: once; DNA: TGCGCCAGCAGCCCCCCCGGGGGGGCTTCCTATGGCTACACCTTC; CDR3: CASSPPGGASYGYTF
V: TRBV27; J: TRBJ1-1; D: -; size: -; DNA: TGTGCCAGCAGAACTTTAGCCACTGAAGCTTTCTTT; CDR3: CASRTLATEAFF
V: TRBV24-1; J: TRBJ2-6; D: -; size: -; DNA: TGTGCCACCAGTGATACACGTTCTGGGGCCAACGTCCTGACTTTC; CDR3: CATSDTRSGANVLTF
V: TRBV7-8; J: TRBJ2-1; D: -; size: -; DNA: TGTGCCAGCAGCTTGCGGGTCTTTAAGCCGAACAATGAGCAGTTCTTC; CDR3: CASSLRVFKPNNEQFF
V: TRBV6-2/TRBV6-3; J: TRBJ1-5; D: -; size: -; DNA: TGTGCCAGCAGTGATCGGGACAACCTCAATCCCCAGCATTTT; CDR3: CASSDRDNLNPQHF
V: TRBV6-5; J: TRBJ1-1; D: -; size: -; DNA: TGTGCCAGCACTGGGGGGGGATGGGAAGCTTTCTTT; CDR3: CASTGGGWEAFF
V: TRBV5-1; J: TRBJ1-1; D: -; size: -; DNA: TGCGCCAGCAGCTTGCTGGGCAGGGGACCTGTTGAAGCTTTCTTT; CDR3: CASSLLGRGPVEAFF
V: TRBV7-2; J: TRBJ2-7; D: -; size: -; DNA: TGTGCCAGCAGCTTCACCCCAGGGTTCGAGCAGTACTTC; CDR3: CASSFTPGFEQYF
V: TRBV5-1; J: TRBJ1-2; D: -; size: -; DNA: TGCGCCAGCAGCTTGGATGCGCACTATGGCTACACCTTC; CDR3: CASSLDAHYGYTF
V: TRBV11-2; J: TRBJ2-5; D: -; size: -; DNA: TGTGCCAGCAGTTCGGGACACCCGAATTGGGAGACCCAGTACTTC; CDR3: CASSSGHPNWETQYF
V: TRBV14; J: TRBJ2-4; D: TRBD1; size: -; DNA: TGTGCCAGCAGCCCCGGACAGGGGAGGACCAAAAACATTCAGTACTTC; CDR3: CASSPGQGRTKNIQYF
V: TRBV24-1; J: TRBJ2-2; D: TRBD2; size: -; DNA: TGTGCCACCAGTGATTCCGGGACTAGCGGATACACCGGGGAGCTGTTTTTT; CDR3: CATSDSGTSGYTGELFF
V: TRBV3-1/TRBV3-2; J: TRBJ2-3; D: TRBD2; size: -; DNA: TGTGCCAGCAGCCAAGGGGTAGCGGGAGTGACAGATACGCAGTATTTT; CDR3: CASSQGVAGVTDTQYF
V: TRBV3-1/TRBV3-2; J: TRBJ2-2; D: TRBD2; size: -; DNA: TGTGCCAGCAGCCGGGACTATGGCGGGGGCGGGGAGCTGTTTTTT; CDR3: CASSRDYGGGGELFF
V: TRBV7-3; J: TRBJ1-1; D: -; size: -; DNA: TGTGCCAGCAGTCAGGTGGGGGCGGACACTGAAGCTTTCTTT; CDR3: CASSQVGADTEAFF
V: TRBV6-2/TRBV6-3; J: TRBJ1-1; D: TRBD1; size: -; DNA: TGTGCCAGCAGTCAACGACAGGGCCGGTGGGAAGCTTTCTTT; CDR3: CASSQRQGRWEAFF
V: TRBV10-3; J: TRBJ2-6; D: TRBD1; size: -; DNA: TGTGCCACCGAGGCAGGGGGAAGCTCTGGGGCCAACGTCCTGACTTTC; CDR3: CATEAGGSSGANVLTF
V: TRBV29-1; J: TRBJ2-7; D: TRBD1; size: -; DNA: TGCAGCGTGGCTGCCAGGGGGATTACCTACGAGCAGTACTTC; CDR3: CSVAARGITYEQYF
V: TRBV19; J: TRBJ1-5; D: TRBD1; size: -; DNA: TGTGCCAGTAGTGGGACAGGTTATAGCAATCAGCCCCAGCATTTT; CDR3: CASSGTGYSNQPQHF
V: TRBV18; J: TRBJ1-2; D: TRBD1; size: -; DNA: TGTGCCAGCTCACCACCGTTGGGACAGAACTATGGCTACACCTTC; CDR3: CASSPPLGQNYGYTF
V: TRBV11-2; J: TRBJ1-6; D: TRBD1; size: -; DNA: TGTGCCAGCAGCTTAAGGGGGCTGAAACTAAATTCACCCCTCCACTTT; CDR3: CASSLRGLKLNSPLHF
V: TRBV6-6; J: TRBJ2-7; D: TRBD1; size: -; DNA: TGTGCCAGCAGACCCAGGGACAGTTCCTACGAGCAGTACTTC; CDR3: CASRPRDSSYEQYF
V: TRBV14; J: TRBJ2-6; D: -; size: -; DNA: TGTGCCAGCAGCCAACTTCGGGGGAGCTCTGGGGCCAACGTCCTGACTTTC; CDR3: CASSQLRGSSGANVLTF
V: TRBV24-1; J: TRBJ1-3; D: -; size: -; DNA: TGTGCCACCAGTGATCCTTCGGGGGTCTCTGGAAACACCATATATTTT; CDR3: CATSDPSGVSGNTIYF
V: TRBV6-6; J: TRBJ2-7; D: -; size: -; DNA: TGTGCCAGCAGTTACTCTCGGACAAATACCTACGAGCAGTACTTC; CDR3: CASSYSRTNTYEQYF
V: TRBV7-2; J: TRBJ2-2; D: -; size: -; DNA: TGTGCCAGCAGCCAAGGACAGAACACCGGGGAGCTGTTTTTT; CDR3: CASSQGQNTGELFF
V: TRBV10-2; J: TRBJ1-5; D: -; size: -; DNA: TGCGCCAGCGGGGGGGGCCGGAATCAGCCCCAGCATTTT; CDR3: CASGGGRNQPQHF
V: TRBV9; J: TRBJ2-7; D: TRBD1; size: -; DNA: TGTGCCAGCAGCGTGACAGGGGACTCCTACGAGCAGTACTTC; CDR3: CASSVTGDSYEQYF
V: TRBV18; J: TRBJ1-2; D: -; size: -; DNA: TGTGCCAGCTCACCCCAGGGGATTAACTATGGCTACACCTTC; CDR3: CASSPQGINYGYTF
V: TRBV15; J: TRBJ2-5; D: -; size: -; DNA: TGTGCCACCAGCAGAGATGGTCCGGTACAAGAGACCCAGTACTTC; CDR3: CATSRDGPVQETQYF
V: TRBV7-3; J: TRBJ1-1; D: -; size: -; DNA: TGTGCCAGCAGCCCGCAGGCGAACACTGAAGCTTTCTTT; CDR3: CASSPQANTEAFF
V: TRBV7-3; J: TRBJ2-7; D: -; size: -; DNA: TGTGCCAGCAGCCTCCAGGGGGGCGAGCAGTACTTC; CDR3: CASSLQGGEQYF
V: TRBV25-1; J: TRBJ1-6; D: -; size: -; DNA: TGTGCCAGCAGTGAGGATAGAGGAACCGAGAATTCACCCCTCCACTTT; CDR3: CASSEDRGTENSPLHF
V: TRBV14; J: TRBJ1-1; D: TRBD1; size: -; DNA: TGTGCCAGCAGCCGGATCAGGGGGATTGGGGAGGCTTTCTTT; CDR3: CASSRIRGIGEAFF
V: TRBV5-4; J: TRBJ2-6; D: TRBD1; size: -; DNA: TGTGCCAGCAGCCCACCTCTGGGACAGACTTTCACTGGGGCCAACGTCCTGACTTTC; CDR3: CASSPPLGQTFTGANVLTF